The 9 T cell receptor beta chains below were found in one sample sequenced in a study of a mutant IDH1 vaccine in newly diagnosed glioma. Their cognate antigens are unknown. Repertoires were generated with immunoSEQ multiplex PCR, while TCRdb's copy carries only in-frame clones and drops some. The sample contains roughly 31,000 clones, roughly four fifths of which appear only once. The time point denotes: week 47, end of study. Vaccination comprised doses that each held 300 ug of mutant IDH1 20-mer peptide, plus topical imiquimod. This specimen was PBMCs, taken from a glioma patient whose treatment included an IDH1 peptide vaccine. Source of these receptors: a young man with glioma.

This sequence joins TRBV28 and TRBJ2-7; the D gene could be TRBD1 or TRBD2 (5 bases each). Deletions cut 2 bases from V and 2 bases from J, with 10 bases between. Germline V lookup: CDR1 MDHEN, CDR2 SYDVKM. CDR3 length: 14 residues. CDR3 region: CASSLLQGPYEQYF. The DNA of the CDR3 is TGTGCCAGCAGTTTACTCCAGGGACCCTACGAGCAGTACTTC.

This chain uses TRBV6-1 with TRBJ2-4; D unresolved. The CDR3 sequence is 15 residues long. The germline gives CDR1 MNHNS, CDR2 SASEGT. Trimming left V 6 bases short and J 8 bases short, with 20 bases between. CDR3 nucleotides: TGTGCCAGCAGCAAGATGATAGCTTCTGAGGACATTCAGTACTTC. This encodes CASSKMIASEDIQYF.

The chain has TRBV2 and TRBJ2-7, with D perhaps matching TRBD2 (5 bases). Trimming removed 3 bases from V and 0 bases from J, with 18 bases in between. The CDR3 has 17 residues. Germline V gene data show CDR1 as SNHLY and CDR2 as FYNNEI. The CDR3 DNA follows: TGTGCCAGCAGTGAGGAGGTAGTCACCGGGTCCTCCTACGAGCAGTACTTC. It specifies CASSEEVVTGSSYEQYF.

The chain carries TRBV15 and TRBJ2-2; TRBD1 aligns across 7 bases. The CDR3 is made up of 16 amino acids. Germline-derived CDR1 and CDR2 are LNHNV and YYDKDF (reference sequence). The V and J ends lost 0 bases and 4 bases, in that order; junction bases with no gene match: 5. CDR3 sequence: CATSRDRGQSTGELFF. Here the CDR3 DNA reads TGTGCCACCAGCAGAGATAGGGGACAGAGCACCGGGGAGCTGTTTTTT.

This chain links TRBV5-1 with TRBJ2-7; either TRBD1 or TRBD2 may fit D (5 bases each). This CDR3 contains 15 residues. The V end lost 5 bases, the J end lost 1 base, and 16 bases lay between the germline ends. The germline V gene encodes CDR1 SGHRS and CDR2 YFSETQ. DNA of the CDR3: TGCGCCAGCAGGGCCGGGACCTTACCTTCCTACGAGCAGTACTTC. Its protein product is CASRAGTLPSYEQYF.

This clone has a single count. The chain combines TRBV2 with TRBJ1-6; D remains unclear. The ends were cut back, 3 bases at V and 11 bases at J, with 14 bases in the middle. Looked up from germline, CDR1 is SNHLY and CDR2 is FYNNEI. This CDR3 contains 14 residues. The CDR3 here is CASSELADVAPLHF. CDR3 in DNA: TGTGCCAGCAGTGAGTTGGCAGATGTGGCACCCCTCCACTTT.

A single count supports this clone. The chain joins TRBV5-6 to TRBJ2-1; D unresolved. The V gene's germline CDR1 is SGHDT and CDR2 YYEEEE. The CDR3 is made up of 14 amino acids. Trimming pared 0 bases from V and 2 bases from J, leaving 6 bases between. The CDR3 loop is CASSLELAYNEQFF. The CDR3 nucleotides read TGTGCCAGCAGCTTGGAGTTAGCCTACAATGAGCAGTTCTTC.

The CDR3 here is CASSLKNTDTQYF. DNA of the CDR3: TGTGCCAGCAGCTTGAAGAACACAGATACGCAGTATTTT. The chain recombines TRBV5-6 with TRBJ2-3; no firm D call. The germline V gene has CDR1 SGHDT and CDR2 YYEEEE. This CDR3 has 13 residues. V was trimmed by 1 base and J by 2 bases, leaving 5 bases between them.

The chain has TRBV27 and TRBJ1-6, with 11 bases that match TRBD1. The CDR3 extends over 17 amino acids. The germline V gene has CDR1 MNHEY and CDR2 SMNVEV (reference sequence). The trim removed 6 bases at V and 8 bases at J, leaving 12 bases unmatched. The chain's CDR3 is CASRGTGTGGIDSPLHF. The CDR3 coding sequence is TGTGCCAGCAGAGGGACCGGGACAGGGGGGATTGATTCACCCCTCCACTTT.